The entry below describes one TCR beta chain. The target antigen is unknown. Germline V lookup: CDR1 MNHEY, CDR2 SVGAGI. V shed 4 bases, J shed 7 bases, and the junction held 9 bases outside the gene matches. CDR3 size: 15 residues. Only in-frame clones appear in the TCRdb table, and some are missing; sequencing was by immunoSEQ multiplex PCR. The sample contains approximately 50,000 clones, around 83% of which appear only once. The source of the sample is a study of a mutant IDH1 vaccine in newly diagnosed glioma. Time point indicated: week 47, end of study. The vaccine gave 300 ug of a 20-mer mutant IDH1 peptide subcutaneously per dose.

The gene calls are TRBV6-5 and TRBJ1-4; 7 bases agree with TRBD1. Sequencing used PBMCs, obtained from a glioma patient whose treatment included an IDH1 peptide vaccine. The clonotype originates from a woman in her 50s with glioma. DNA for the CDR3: TGTGCCAGCAGTTTGGAGGGGGCTACTTTTGAAAAACTGTTTTTT. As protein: CASSLEGATFEKLFF.